The entry that follows covers one TCR beta chain sequence. Germline V gene sequence: CDR1 SGHNT, CDR2 YYREEE (reference sequence). The V and J ends lost 4 bases and 0 bases respectively, with 8 bases between them. This CDR3 is 13 amino acids long. The table came from immunoSEQ multiplex PCR; TCRdb's copy has only in-frame clones and leaves some out. The sample consists of roughly 1 million clones, about 75% of them appearing once. The data originate from a study of shared clonotypes between healthy human individuals. Sequenced material: memory CD4+ T cells sorted from blood. Subset defined: CD45RA-negative fraction. The V call is TRBV5-4, the J call TRBJ2-7; D gene ambiguous. The clonotype originates from a man aged 18 to 35 in good health. This chain's CDR3 is CASSRTDSYEQYF. CDR3 DNA sequence: TGTGCCAGCAGCAGGACGGACTCCTACGAGCAGTACTTC.